These 28 T cell receptor beta chains were sequenced from one sample in a study of T cells in Graves' hyperthyroidism and ophthalmopathy. TCR beta CDR3 regions were amplified from RNA transcripts. A set of HTBI primers served as the primers for a first-round RT-PCR of the TCR CDR3. TCRdb called the multiplex PCR reads again in MiXCR, with one record for every CDR3 protein. The table records fewer than 800,000 distinct CDR3 sequences, over 15% of them present only once. Sequences were obtained from blood. These TCRs come from a man aged 18 to 29 with Graves' hyperthyroidism.

The chain combines TRBV10-3 with TRBJ2-7; 8 positions agree with TRBD2. This CDR3 has 14 amino acids. V lost 2 bases to trimming and J lost 4 bases; unmatched junction nucleotides: 4. In germline, CDR1 is ENHRY, CDR2 SYGVKD. The CDR3 nucleotides are TGTGCCATCAGTGAGCGGGAGGGCCCTTACGAGCAGTACTTC. It translates to CAISEREGPYEQYF.

This rearrangement joins TRBV2 to TRBJ2-5, with D tentatively TRBD1 or TRBD2 (5 bases each). Looked up from germline, CDR1 is SNHLY and CDR2 is FYNNEI. The CDR3 runs 15 residues. V dropped 4 bases and J dropped 7 bases, with 19 bases sitting between them. CDR3 residues: CASSGEKGRQGTQYF. As DNA, the CDR3 is TGTGCCAGCAGTGGGGAGAAAGGACGGCAGGGGACCCAGTACTTC. Supplemented by reference TRBV2 and TRBJ2-5, the full variable domain reads EPEVTQTPSHQVTQMGQEVILRCVPISNHLYFYWYRQILGQKVEFLVSFYNNEISEKSEIFDDQFSVERPDGSNFTLKIRSTKLEDSAMYFCASSGEKGRQGTQYFGPGTRLLVL.

This clonotype appeared many times. This chain joins TRBV12-3 or TRBV12-4 and TRBJ2-3; the D gene is possibly TRBD2 (6 bases). The CDR3 length is 15 residues. Trimming cost V 6 bases and J 1 base, with 14 bases left between them. The DNA of the CDR3 is TGTGCCAGCAGCCTTAGCGGCCCTGGCACAGATACGCAGTATTTT. It specifies CASSLSGPGTDTQYF.

There are a few counts of this clonotype. This chain joins TRBV15 and TRBJ2-1; D is possibly TRBD1 (6 bases). CDR3 length equals 13 residues. Between the trimmed V and J ends, which lost 6 bases and 4 bases, there was a span of 10 bases. From germline, CDR1 is LNHNV and CDR2 YYDKDF (reference sequence). CDR3 nucleotides: TGTGCCACCAGTACAGGGAATTACAATGAGCAGTTCTTC. Its translation is CATSTGNYNEQFF.

This clonotype was detected only a few times. The chain combines TRBV24-1 with TRBJ2-3; 7 bases match TRBD2. There are 15 residues in the CDR3. Germline V lookup: CDR1 KGHDR, CDR2 SFDVKD. V lost 9 bases, J lost 3 bases, and 11 bases stayed unmatched. The CDR3 DNA reads TGTGCCACCTCGAGGGTTAGGGGAGGGACAGATACGCAGTATTTT. Translating it yields CATSRVRGGTDTQYF.

This clonotype was detected only a few times. The CDR3 ends on some other residue instead of the conserved phenylalanine or tryptophan, so this is likely a read error. The V gene is TRBV15, the J gene TRBJ2-1; 12 bases fit TRBD2. CDR1 and CDR2 from the germline V gene are LNHNV and YYDKDF (reference sequence). This CDR3 contains 16 residues. V shed 7 bases and J 0 bases; nucleotides not matched to a gene: 4. CDR3 sequence reads: CATTSGRGFSYNEQFL. The CDR3 DNA follows: TGTGCCACCACTAGCGGGAGGGGATTCTCCTACAATGAGCAGTTCCTC.

V and J are TRBV6-2 or TRBV6-3 and TRBJ2-3; 10 bases are a match to TRBD2. Trimming took 6 bases from V and 3 from J; bases not matched to a gene: 6. Germline CDR1 is MNHEY and CDR2 is SVGEGT. There are 15 residues in the CDR3. The CDR3 DNA is TGTGCCAGCAGGCCACTAGCGGGAACGACAGATACGCAGTATTTT. Residues: CASRPLAGTTDTQYF.

This clonotype has just a few counts. V is TRBV7-6 and J is TRBJ2-7, with no clear D. Germline V gives CDR1 SGHVS, CDR2 FNYEAQ. V was shortened by 2 bases and J by 2 bases, with 10 bases between the two germline ends. CDR3 length equals 14 residues. CDR3 in DNA: TGTGCCAGCAGCTTAAGAATACCCCCCTACGAGCAGTACTTC. Residues: CASSLRIPPYEQYF.

Only a few counts were recorded for this clonotype. V usage is TRBV28 and J usage is TRBJ2-6, with TRBD1 matching 9 bases. Germline V gene sequence: CDR1 MDHEN, CDR2 SYDVKM. Unmatched junction bases numbered 12, after V lost 3 bases and J lost 0 bases. The CDR3 runs to 20 residues. The CDR3 sequence: CASSLGRTGALSSGANVLTF. CDR3 sequence (DNA): TGTGCCAGCAGTTTGGGTCGGACAGGGGCCCTTAGCTCTGGGGCCAACGTCCTGACTTTC.

This sequence joins TRBV2 and TRBJ2-1; D is ambiguous. Germline loops: CDR1 SNHLY, CDR2 FYNNEI. CDR3 size: 15 residues. V gave up 1 base and J gave up 3 bases, with 10 bases separating them. The CDR3: CASSEDLNIYNEQFF. In DNA form, the CDR3 reads TGTGCCAGCAGTGAAGATCTGAACATCTACAATGAGCAGTTCTTC.

This clonotype has only a few counts. This chain connects TRBV7-9 to TRBJ2-1, with a possible D match to TRBD2 (6 bases). The germline gives CDR1 SEHNR, CDR2 FQNEAQ (reference sequence). This CDR3 contains 16 residues. Trimming stripped 7 bases from V and 0 bases from J, with 16 bases between. Written as DNA, the CDR3 is TGTGCCAGCACCGTAGCGGCCAGTCGCTCCTACAATGAGCAGTTCTTC. This codes for CASTVAASRSYNEQFF. The variable domain in full, with the rest retrieved from reference TRBV7-9 and TRBJ2-1, is DTGVSQNPRHKITKRGQNVTFRCDPISEHNRLYWYRQTLGQGPEFLTYFQNEAQLEKSRLLSDRFSAERPKGSFSTLEIQRTEQGDSAMYLCASTVAASRSYNEQFFGPGTRLTVL.

This clonotype has a count of ten or more. The CDR3 sequence: CASSQAGINNEQFF. The CDR3 DNA follows: TGTGCCAGCAGCCAAGCAGGAATTAACAATGAGCAGTTCTTC. The V gene is TRBV3-1, the J gene TRBJ2-1; D is unclear. Germline CDR1 reads LGHDT; CDR2 reads YNNKEL (reference sequence). Trimming pared 1 base from V and 5 bases from J, leaving 9 bases between. The CDR3 is 14 amino acids.

This clonotype was seen ten or more times. The chain recombines TRBV7-3 with TRBJ2-3, with no clear D. CDR1 and CDR2 from the germline V gene are SGHTA and FQGTGA. CDR3 length equals 15 residues. Trimming took off 0 bases at V and 4 bases at J, with 11 bases between the two ends. The CDR3 sequence is CASSLTARPSDTQYF. For the CDR3, the DNA is TGTGCCAGCAGCTTAACGGCCCGTCCCTCAGATACGCAGTATTTT.

Many counts were recorded for this clonotype. The CDR3 nucleotides are TGTGCCAGCAGTTTAGGACAGGGGGCGATTGAAGATACGCAGTATTTT. Residues: CASSLGQGAIEDTQYF. V usage is TRBV12-3 or TRBV12-4 and J usage is TRBJ2-3, with 10 bases fitting TRBD1. J lost 5 bases, V lost 1 base, and 6 bases had no gene match. The CDR3 spans 16 residues.

This clonotype occurred many times. V and J are TRBV20-1 and TRBJ2-3; a weak D match, TRBD1 (5 bases). Germline loops: CDR1 DFQATT, CDR2 SNEGSKA (reference sequence). V lost 1 base to trimming and J lost 6 bases, with 14 bases between them. The CDR3 extends over 14 amino acids. CDR3 nucleotides: TGCAGTGCTAGAGTAGGGGTCGCTCCGGATACGCAGTATTTT. Translation: CSARVGVAPDTQYF.

CDR3 amino acids: CASSIDGDRSSYEQYF. The CDR3 coding sequence is TGTGCCAGTAGTATAGATGGGGACAGATCATCCTACGAGCAGTACTTC. V and J are TRBV19 and TRBJ2-7; 7 nucleotides align to TRBD1. The CDR3 length is 16 residues. J was trimmed by 1 base and V by 0 bases; bases with no gene match: 6. Germline V lookup: CDR1 LNHDA, CDR2 SQIVND (reference sequence).

In its sample, this clonotype was seen many times. The chain carries TRBV11-3 and TRBJ2-7, with D possibly matching TRBD2 (6 bases). This CDR3 region has 14 residues. Trimming took off 0 bases at V and 7 bases at J, with 13 bases between the two ends. The germline V gene encodes CDR1 SGHNT and CDR2 YENEEA. CDR3 in DNA: TGTGCCAGCAGCTTAGATCTCGGGAGAGCAGAGCAGTACTTC. This encodes CASSLDLGRAEQYF.

This clonotype was recorded many times. The CDR3 protein is CSARGVGVSGTEAFF. CDR3 bases: TGCAGTGCTAGAGGGGTGGGGGTGAGTGGCACTGAAGCTTTCTTT. This chain connects TRBV20-1 to TRBJ1-1; TRBD1 might be the D (5 bases). The CDR3 loop spans 15 amino acids. Germline values: CDR1 DFQATT, CDR2 SNEGSKA (reference sequence). The V end lost 1 base, the J end lost 4 bases, and 16 bases lay between the germline ends.

Worth noting for this clonotype: This may stem from a read error, because a much larger clone lies one nucleotide away. This sequence joins TRBV28 and TRBJ2-3; D not resolved. Deletions cut 5 bases from V and 6 bases from J, with 21 bases between. This CDR3 is built from 16 residues. Germline CDR1 is MDHEN and CDR2 is SYDVKM. The CDR3 region has the DNA TGTGCCAGCAGTCGCACCTCCCGGAACCCCCAGGATACGCAGTATTTT. Translated: CASSRTSRNPQDTQYF.

This clonotype turned up a few times. The chain recombines TRBV3-1 with TRBJ2-2; possibly TRBD2 for D (5 bases). Deletions cut 0 bases from V and 4 bases from J, with 12 bases between. The CDR3 contains 16 residues. CDR1 is LGHDT and CDR2 is YNNKEL in the germline V gene (reference sequence). DNA of the CDR3: TGTGCCAGCAGCCAAGAAATGCGGGCTACCACCGGGGAGCTGTTTTTT. It specifies CASSQEMRATTGELFF.

This clonotype was counted between two and nine times. The chain combines TRBV19 with TRBJ1-4; D may be TRBD1 (6 bases). Looked up from germline, CDR1 is LNHDA and CDR2 is SQIVND (reference sequence). The CDR3 has 16 amino acids. The germline V and J ends were trimmed by 3 bases and 8 bases, with 19 bases remaining between them. CDR3 bases: TGTGCCAGTAGTATTTTTGCGACAGGCGGGGACGAAAAACTGTTTTTT. This gives the protein CASSIFATGGDEKLFF. Together with reference TRBV19 and TRBJ1-4, the CDR3 gives the full variable domain: DGGITQSPKYLFRKEGQNVTLSCEQNLNHDAMYWYRQDPGQGLRLIYYSQIVNDFQKGDIAEGYSVSREKKESFPLTVTSAQKNPTAFYLCASSIFATGGDEKLFFGSGTQLSVL.

This sequence joins TRBV7-2 and TRBJ1-1, with a tentative D call TRBD1 (5 bases). Germline V gene lookup returns CDR1 SGHTA and CDR2 FQGNSA. The CDR3 length is 15 residues. V was clipped by 2 bases and J by 2 bases, with 12 bases between them. This CDR3 reads CASSLLQRGNTEAFF. The CDR3 DNA reads as TGTGCCAGCAGCTTACTCCAGAGGGGCAACACTGAAGCTTTCTTT. The full variable domain, in which reference TRBV7-2 and TRBJ1-1 provide the parts outside the CDR3, is GAGVSQSPSNKVTEKGKDVELRCDPISGHTALYWYRQSLGQGLEFLIYFQGNSAPDKSGLPSDRFSAERTGGSVSTLTIQRTQQEDSAVYLCASSLLQRGNTEAFFGQGTRLTVV.

This sequence joins TRBV5-1 and TRBJ2-1; D is unclear. This CDR3 region has 12 residues. The V and J ends lost 1 base and 8 bases respectively, with 7 bases between them. CDR1 is SGHRS, CDR2 YFSETQ, per germline. CDR3 coding DNA: TGCGCCAGCAGCTTGCTTTTCTATGAGCAGTTCTTC. It codes for CASSLLFYEQFF.

This clonotype was counted only a few times. The V gene is TRBV20-1, the J gene TRBJ1-2, with unresolved D. The germline CDR1 and CDR2 sequences are DFQATT and SNEGSKA (reference sequence). V lost 6 bases and J lost 3, with 11 bases in between. The CDR3 is 12 residues long. CDR3 bases: TGCAGTGCGGTCGGCCTGGACTATGGCTACACCTTC. Amino acids: CSAVGLDYGYTF.

This clonotype was seen a few times. This sequence joins TRBV7-9 and TRBJ1-4; 7 bases agree with TRBD1. CDR3 length: 14 amino acids. Germline CDR1 reads SEHNR; CDR2 reads FQNEAQ (reference sequence). V lost 5 bases to trimming and J lost 3 bases; unmatched junction nucleotides: 3. CDR3 sequence (DNA): TGTGCCAGCAGCCCGGGACAGTCTAATGAAAAACTGTTTTTT. This sequence encodes CASSPGQSNEKLFF.

This clonotype was seen ten or more times. V and J are TRBV3-1 and TRBJ1-5; possibly TRBD1 for D (6 bases). This CDR3 comprises 15 residues. In germline, CDR1 is LGHDT, CDR2 YNNKEL (reference sequence). V was cut by 0 bases and J by 3 bases, with 9 bases left in between. The CDR3 loop is CASSQEGGDNQPQHF. The CDR3 nucleotides are TGTGCCAGCAGCCAAGAAGGGGGTGACAATCAGCCCCAGCATTTT.

This clonotype was picked up many times. The chain uses TRBV27 and TRBJ1-2; D ambiguous. This CDR3 spans 15 amino acids. Per the germline V gene, CDR1 is MNHEY and CDR2 is SMNVEV (reference sequence). The V and J ends lost 5 bases and 0 bases respectively, with 13 bases between them. CDR3 nucleotide sequence: TGTGCCAGCAGTATCTCGGTAGACTCTAACTATGGCTACACCTTC. Amino acid sequence: CASSISVDSNYGYTF.

The rearrangement uses TRBV7-2 and TRBJ2-2; D gene ambiguous. The CDR3 length is 15 residues. Trimming pared 1 base from V and 4 bases from J, leaving 10 bases between. Germline loops: CDR1 SGHTA, CDR2 FQGNSA. The chain's CDR3 is CASSLELTGTGELFF. Here the CDR3 DNA reads TGTGCCAGCAGCTTAGAATTGACGGGCACCGGGGAGCTGTTTTTT.